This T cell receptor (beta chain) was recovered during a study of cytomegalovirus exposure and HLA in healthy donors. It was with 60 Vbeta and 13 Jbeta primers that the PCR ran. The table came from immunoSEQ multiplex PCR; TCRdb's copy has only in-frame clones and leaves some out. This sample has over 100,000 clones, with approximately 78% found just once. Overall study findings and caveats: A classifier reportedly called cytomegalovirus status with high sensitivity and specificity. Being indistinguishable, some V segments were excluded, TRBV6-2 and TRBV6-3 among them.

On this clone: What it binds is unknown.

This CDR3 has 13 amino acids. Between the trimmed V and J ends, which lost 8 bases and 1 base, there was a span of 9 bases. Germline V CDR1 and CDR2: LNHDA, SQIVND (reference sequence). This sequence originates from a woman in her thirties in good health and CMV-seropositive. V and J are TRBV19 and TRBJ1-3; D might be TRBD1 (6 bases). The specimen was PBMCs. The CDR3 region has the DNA TGTGCCAGTCAACAGGGTTCTGGAAACACCATATATTTT. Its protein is CASQQGSGNTIYF.